Below, 28 T cell receptor beta chains from the same sample are listed, as sequenced in a study of regulatory T cells in long-lasting Graves disease. Time point given: newly diagnosed GD, antithyroid drugs for less than 3 months. PBMCs were the source of the RNA used for TCR sequencing. HTBI primers from iRepertoire and Arm-PCR of CDR3 regions yielded the TCR beta libraries. TCRdb re-derived calls from the multiplex PCR reads in MiXCR, one entry per CDR3 protein. The repertoire holds about 400,000 distinct CDR3 sequences, over 12% seen once, with about 8.3% in the top ten. This sample was shared with a second study, whose subject was T cells in Graves' hyperthyroidism and ophthalmopathy.

The sequencing used peripheral blood mononuclear cells (PBMCs), collected at new diagnosis, from a patient treated with antithyroid drugs. The receptors were sampled from a woman in her thirties or forties with Graves disease.

The V call is TRBV9, the J call TRBJ2-6; TRBD1 matches at 7 bases. Germline lookup yields CDR1 SGDLS and CDR2 YYNGEE. The length of the CDR3 is 17 residues. The trim removed 2 bases at V and 0 bases at J, leaving 5 bases unmatched. CDR3 DNA sequence: TGTGCCAGCAGCGTGACAGGGTCCCTCTCTGGGGCCAACGTCCTGACTTTC. This sequence encodes CASSVTGSLSGANVLTF. Supplemented by reference TRBV9 and TRBJ2-6, the full variable domain reads DSGVTQTPKHLITATGQRVTLRCSPRSGDLSVYWYQQSLDQGLQFLIQYYNGEERAKGNILERFSAQQFPDLHSELNLSSLELGDSALYFCASSVTGSLSGANVLTFGAGSRLTVL.

Regarding this clonotype: A read error may explain this, as a much larger clone is one base away. In DNA, the CDR3 is TGTGCCTGGAGGTCAGCGGGAGGGAGGTATGAGCAGTTCTTC. Translation gives CAWRSAGGRYEQFF. This chain uses TRBV30 with TRBJ2-1; 10 bases align to TRBD2. V gave up 3 bases and J gave up 8 bases; unmatched junction bases: 7. This CDR3 spans 14 amino acids. Germline V CDR1 and CDR2: GTSNPN, SVGIG (reference sequence).

This clonotype was counted between two and nine times. The chain links TRBV6-1 to TRBJ2-4, with 11 bases that match TRBD2. This CDR3 is 18 amino acids long. V was clipped by 6 bases and J by 3 bases; unmatched bases: 13. Germline CDR1 reads MNHNS; CDR2 reads SASEGT. The CDR3 DNA sequence: TGTGCCAGCAGCCGCCTGACTAGCGGGACGAATGGCAAAAACATTCAGTACTTC. Translated: CASSRLTSGTNGKNIQYF.

This clonotype was picked up a small number of times. The CDR3 nucleotides are TGTGCCAGCAGCCGTATGGGTAGTGGGACCGGGGAGCTGTTTTTT. Amino acid sequence: CASSRMGSGTGELFF. The chain links TRBV3-1 to TRBJ2-2; D call uncertain. The V and J ends lost 4 bases and 5 bases respectively, with 14 bases between them. The CDR3 spans 15 residues. Germline V gives CDR1 LGHDT, CDR2 YNNKEL (reference sequence).

This clonotype was seen ten or more times. The V gene is TRBV12-3 or TRBV12-4, the J gene TRBJ1-4; D might be TRBD1 (6 bases). This CDR3 region has 15 residues. V lost 2 bases to trimming and J lost 5 bases, with 12 bases between them. CDR3 protein: CASSLIRGPNEKLFF. In nucleotides, the CDR3 is TGTGCCAGCAGTTTAATACGGGGGCCAAATGAAAAACTGTTTTTT.

Regarding this clonotype: At one end the junction does not follow the germline gene, possibly because of a read error. This chain uses TRBV12-3 or TRBV12-4 with TRBJ2-1, with 8 bases lining up with TRBD2. CDR3 size: 13 residues. The CDR3 region is CASSPGGYNGQFF. Written as DNA, the CDR3 is TGTGCCAGCAGCCCGGGGGGGTACAATGGGCAGTTCTTC.

At least ten counts were recorded for this clonotype. The rearrangement joins TRBV24-1 to TRBJ2-3, with 10 bases fitting TRBD2. CDR1 and CDR2 (germline): KGHDR, SFDVKD. The ends lost 12 bases at V and 2 bases at J; junction bases unmatched: 4. This CDR3 has 13 amino acids. The CDR3 DNA sequence: TGTGCCGCCGGGACTAGCGACACAGATACGCAGTATTTT. Residues: CAAGTSDTDTQYF.

This clonotype was seen more than once but under ten times. A much more abundant neighbour one base away suggests this may be a read error. The V and J genes are TRBV5-1 and TRBJ2-7; 8 bases are a match to TRBD1. The CDR3 extends over 16 amino acids. Germline CDR1 reads SGHRS; CDR2 reads YFSETQ. The ends lost 7 bases at V and 12 bases at J; junction bases unmatched: 24. In nucleotides, the CDR3 is TGCGCCAGCGGGGGCGAATCGGGGACAGGACCTTCACAAGGGTACTTC. This sequence encodes CASGGESGTGPSQGYF.

This clonotype was seen repeatedly, ten times or more. The chain links TRBV27 to TRBJ2-3; 8 nucleotides match TRBD2. Germline V gene data show CDR1 as MNHEY and CDR2 as SMNVEV (reference sequence). This CDR3 is 15 amino acids long. The J segment lost 2 bases and the V segment lost 4 bases, leaving 5 bases of the junction unmatched. The CDR3 coding sequence is TGTGCCAGCAGTTACACTAGCGGATACACAGATACGCAGTATTTT. Protein sequence: CASSYTSGYTDTQYF.

This clonotype was counted a few times. V usage is TRBV9 and J usage is TRBJ2-3, with 7 bases aligning to TRBD2. The CDR3 covers 15 residues. Germline CDR1 and CDR2: SGDLS and YYNGEE. V dropped 3 bases and J dropped 2; count of bases not matched to a gene: 6. CDR3 nucleotides: TGTGCCAGCAGCGAATGGCGGGAGTCCACAGATACGCAGTATTTT. It translates to CASSEWRESTDTQYF.

This clonotype was seen a few times. A much larger clone differs by one base, so this may be a read error. V usage is TRBV10-2 and J usage is TRBJ2-7, with 9 bases identical to TRBD1. CDR3 length: 14 residues. Germline V lookup: CDR1 WSHSY, CDR2 SAAADI. This chain's CDR3 is CASSDTGGPYKQYF. The CDR3 coding sequence is TGCGCCAGCAGTGATACAGGGGGCCCCTACAAGCAGTACTTC.

V gene TRBV12-3 or TRBV12-4 combines with J gene TRBJ1-1; weak D call: TRBD1 (6 bases). V gave up 2 bases and J gave up 5 bases, with 12 bases separating them. This CDR3 has 14 amino acids. CDR3: CASSLLSQGTEAFF. CDR3 sequence (DNA): TGTGCCAGCAGTTTACTCTCTCAGGGGACTGAAGCTTTCTTT.

The V gene is TRBV28, the J gene TRBJ1-5; TRBD1 matches 8 bases. TRBJ2-3 explains the end of the DNA better; the J call may be wrong. The germline V gene has CDR1 MDHEN and CDR2 SYDVKM. This CDR3 is built from 18 residues. The CDR3 is CASHVSKTSDRANQPQYF. CDR3 sequence (DNA): TGTGCCAGCCATGTTTCAAAAACCTCGGACAGGGCCAATCAGCCCCAGTATTTT.

In this sample, this clonotype turned up a few times. The rearrangement links TRBV6-1 to TRBJ1-2; no reliable D call. This CDR3 is 13 amino acids long. Trimming took off 6 bases at V and 2 bases at J, with 10 bases between the two ends. The germline gives CDR1 MNHNS, CDR2 SASEGT. The CDR3 DNA reads TGTGCCAGCAGCCAGACGGTAAACTATGGCTACACCTTC. It is translated as CASSQTVNYGYTF.

This clonotype has only a few counts. CDR3: CASSFGQGAYSGNTIYF. Here the CDR3 DNA reads TGTGCCAGCAGCTTCGGGCAGGGAGCTTACTCTGGAAACACCATATATTTT. The J gene is TRBJ1-3, the V gene TRBV13, with D tentatively TRBD1 (5 bases). CDR1 PRHDT and CDR2 FYEKMQ come from the germline V gene (reference sequence). V lost 3 bases and J lost 0, with 15 bases in between. The CDR3 is 17 amino acids.

This clonotype was seen repeatedly, ten times or more. The gene calls are TRBV11-3 and TRBJ1-1, with D unresolved. CDR1 and CDR2 (germline): SGHNT, YENEEA. The CDR3 has 15 residues. Between the trimmed V and J ends, which lost 3 bases and 0 bases, there was a span of 11 bases. The CDR3 protein is CASSFTIQMNTEAFF. CDR3 nucleotide sequence: TGTGCCAGCAGCTTCACCATCCAAATGAACACTGAAGCTTTCTTT.

This clonotype was recorded at least ten times. The genes are TRBV19 and TRBJ2-7; D is tentatively TRBD1 or TRBD2 (5 bases each). Germline loops: CDR1 LNHDA, CDR2 SQIVND (reference sequence). This CDR3 comprises 14 residues. V was shortened by 9 bases and J by 2 bases, with 17 bases between the two germline ends. In DNA, the CDR3 is TGTGCCAGCAGCGCCGGGACGGGCACCTACGAGCAGTACTTC. Its translation is CASSAGTGTYEQYF.

This clonotype occurred many times. The CDR3 loop reads CASSPRAADFYEQYF. CDR3 DNA: TGTGCCAGCAGCCCCCGGGCAGCCGACTTCTACGAGCAGTACTTC. V is TRBV7-3 and J is TRBJ2-7, with D unclear. This CDR3 comprises 15 residues. V was shortened by 5 bases and J by 3 bases, with 17 bases between the two germline ends. CDR1 and CDR2 (germline): SGHTA, FQGTGA.

This clonotype was counted ten times or more. The CDR3 sequence: CASSLIQDLRDTQYF. In DNA form, the CDR3 reads TGTGCCAGCAGTTTAATCCAGGACCTCCGGGATACGCAGTATTTT. The genes are TRBV28 and TRBJ2-3; no reliable D call. V was shortened by 2 bases and J by 6 bases, with 15 bases between the two germline ends. The CDR3 length is 15 residues. From germline, CDR1 is MDHEN and CDR2 SYDVKM.

This clonotype was counted at least ten times. This CDR3 reads CASSALQGPNNEQFF. The DNA for the CDR3 is TGTGCCAGCAGTGCTTTACAGGGGCCCAACAATGAGCAGTTCTTC. The chain joins TRBV2 to TRBJ2-1; 7 nucleotides line up with TRBD1. Germline CDR1 reads SNHLY; CDR2 reads FYNNEI. V lost 4 bases and J lost 5; bases outside the gene matches: 8. CDR3 length: 15 amino acids.

At least ten counts were recorded for this clonotype. The gene calls are TRBV11-3 and TRBJ2-3; 7 positions agree with TRBD2. The CDR3 is 15 amino acids. From germline, CDR1 is SGHNT and CDR2 YENEEA. V lost 3 bases, J lost 5 bases, and 8 bases stayed unmatched. The CDR3 DNA is TGTGCCAGCAGCTTGGCGGGAGACGGTGTAGATACGCAGTATTTT. Protein sequence: CASSLAGDGVDTQYF.

Ten or more counts support this clonotype. The V call is TRBV6-1, the J call TRBJ2-7; D possibly matches TRBD1 or TRBD2 (6 bases each). The CDR3 sequence is 14 residues long. With 6 bases removed from V and 3 bases from J, the gap between germline ends came to 15 bases. The germline V gene has CDR1 MNHNS and CDR2 SASEGT. This CDR3 is CASRLGGSLYEQYF. The CDR3 DNA reads as TGTGCCAGCAGACTAGGGGGGTCGCTCTACGAGCAGTACTTC.

The sample holds one count of this clonotype. This likely stems from a read error, as it lies one base from a far larger clone. This sequence joins TRBV10-3 and TRBJ1-5, with unresolved D. V lost 3 bases to trimming and J lost 2 bases, with 17 bases between them. CDR1 and CDR2 (germline): ENHRY, SYGVKD. The CDR3 runs to 17 residues. CDR3 region: CAISDWVNGQGNQPQHF. The DNA of the CDR3 is TGTGCCATCAGTGACTGGGTGAACGGGCAAGGCAATCAGCCCCAGCATTTT.

This clonotype was counted ten times or more. The chain combines TRBV12-5 with TRBJ1-2, with 10 bases aligning to TRBD1. The CDR3 loop spans 16 amino acids. CDR1 and CDR2 (germline): LGHNT, FRNRAP. V lost 0 bases, J lost 2 bases, and 3 bases stayed unmatched. The CDR3 DNA is TGTGCTAGTGGTTTGGTTTTGGGACAGGGGAACTATGGCTACACCTTC. Its translation is CASGLVLGQGNYGYTF.

This clonotype was detected ten times or more. The chain employs TRBV6-1 and TRBJ1-3, with D unclear. Germline CDR1 reads MNHNS; CDR2 reads SASEGT. Deletions cut 10 bases from V and 4 bases from J, with 14 bases between. The CDR3 runs 13 residues. CDR3: CATSETGGNTIYF. The DNA of the CDR3 is TGTGCCACCTCCGAAACCGGAGGAAACACCATATATTTT.

V and J are TRBV29-1 and TRBJ1-2; D is ambiguous. Germline V gene sequence: CDR1 SQVTM, CDR2 ANQGSEA. CDR3 length: 11 residues. The V and J ends lost 4 bases and 4 bases respectively, with 7 bases between them. The CDR3 reads CSVADSYGYTF. CDR3 DNA: TGCAGCGTTGCTGATAGCTATGGCTACACCTTC.

The chain's CDR3 is CASSAGRTGDEQYF. In nucleotides, the CDR3 is TGTGCCAGCAGCGCAGGGAGGACCGGCGACGAGCAGTACTTC. V and J are TRBV9 and TRBJ2-7; a weak D match, TRBD2 (6 bases). This CDR3 is built from 14 residues. Germline assignment: CDR1 SGDLS and CDR2 YYNGEE. Trimming cost V 3 bases and J 5 bases, with 15 bases left between them.

This clonotype was observed many times. The genes are TRBV7-2 and TRBJ1-1; no clear D gene. Germline CDR1 SGHTA, CDR2 FQGNSA. V was trimmed by 1 base and J by 1 base, leaving 4 bases between them. This CDR3 spans 13 amino acids. DNA of the CDR3: TGTGCCAGCAGCTTAGTACAGAACACTGAAGCTTTCTTT. Encoded protein: CASSLVQNTEAFF.